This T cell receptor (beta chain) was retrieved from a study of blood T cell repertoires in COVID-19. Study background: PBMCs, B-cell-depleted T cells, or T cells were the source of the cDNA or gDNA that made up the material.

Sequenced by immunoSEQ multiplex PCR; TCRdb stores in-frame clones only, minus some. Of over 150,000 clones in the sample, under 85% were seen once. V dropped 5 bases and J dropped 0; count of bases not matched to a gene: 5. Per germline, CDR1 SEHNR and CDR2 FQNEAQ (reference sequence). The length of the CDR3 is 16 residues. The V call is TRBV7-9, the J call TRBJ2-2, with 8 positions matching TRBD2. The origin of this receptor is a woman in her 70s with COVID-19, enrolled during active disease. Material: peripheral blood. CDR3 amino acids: CASSRSGGPNTGELFF. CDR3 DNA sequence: TGTGCCAGCAGCCGCTCGGGGGGGCCGAACACCGGGGAGCTGTTTTTT.